This T cell receptor (beta chain) was documented in a study of control samples from healthy donors and cancer patients. This clone was detected a few times. The CDR3 totals 14 residues. With 5 bases removed from V and 0 bases from J, the gap between germline ends came to 10 bases. Germline V CDR1 and CDR2: MDHEN, SYDVKM. Produced via immunoSEQ multiplex PCR; TCRdb's table is partial and in-frame only. The table lists 150,000 or so clones, 93% of them singletons. This TCR was sampled from a man younger than 35 in good health. The chain links TRBV28 to TRBJ1-1; D unresolved. Sequencing was done on a sample of blood. Written as DNA, the CDR3 is TGTGCCAGCAGTCCATTGCGGCTGAACACTGAAGCTTTCTTT. It is translated as CASSPLRLNTEAFF.